This is a list of T cell receptor beta chains from one sample in a study of control samples from healthy donors and cancer patients. This table comes from immunoSEQ multiplex PCR, and its TCRdb copy is limited to in-frame clones, with some not included. The table includes roughly 150,000 clones, approximately 93% detected once. The sequenced sample consisted of blood. These receptors all stem from a man aged 50-60 years in good health. The CDR3 runs from the conserved cysteine through the conserved F or W. D genes are given only for firm matches. Clone size, where shown, is once, few, many, or a class for clones that have expanded.

j_call: TRBJ2-7
d_call: NA
v_call: TRBV24-1
clone_size: NA
cdr3_nt: TGTGCCACCAGTGGCAGTACCTCCTACGAGCAGTACTTC
cdr3_aa: CATSGSTSYEQYF

j_call: TRBJ1-5
d_call: NA
v_call: TRBV7-9
clone_size: NA
cdr3_nt: TGTGCCAGCAGCTTCGGGGCAGGTCAAAATCAGCCCCAGCATTTT
cdr3_aa: CASSFGAGQNQPQHF

j_call: TRBJ1-6
d_call: NA
v_call: TRBV6-1
clone_size: NA
cdr3_nt: TGTGCCAGCAGTGAGCTGAGCTCCTATAATTCACCCCTCCACTTT
cdr3_aa: CASSELSSYNSPLHF

j_call: TRBJ2-7
d_call: NA
v_call: TRBV3-1/TRBV3-2
clone_size: NA
cdr3_nt: TGTGCCAGCAGCCAAGGGCCGGGCAACCCGGGACTTGGGCAGTACTTC
cdr3_aa: CASSQGPGNPGLGQYF

j_call: TRBJ1-1
d_call: NA
v_call: TRBV10-3
clone_size: NA
cdr3_nt: TGTGCCATCAGTGAGTTGAGAACAGCGAACACTGAAGCTTTCTTT
cdr3_aa: CAISELRTANTEAFF

j_call: TRBJ2-7
d_call: NA
v_call: TRBV2
clone_size: NA
cdr3_nt: TGTGCCACGCGGAAGGAGGGGGGATCCTACGAGCAGTACTTC
cdr3_aa: CATRKEGGSYEQYF

j_call: TRBJ2-1
d_call: NA
v_call: TRBV5-1
clone_size: NA
cdr3_nt: TGCGCCAGCAGCGCCGGGTCCGCACGCAGTGAGCAGTTCTTC
cdr3_aa: CASSAGSARSEQFF

j_call: TRBJ2-7
d_call: NA
v_call: TRBV9
clone_size: NA
cdr3_nt: TGTGCCAGCAGCCGTGGACTAACCGTTGGAAACTACGAGCAGTACTTC
cdr3_aa: CASSRGLTVGNYEQYF

j_call: TRBJ2-4
d_call: NA
v_call: TRBV11-2
clone_size: NA
cdr3_nt: TGTGCCAGCAGCTTAATCCCCCGGGACGGGGCCAAAAACATTCAGTACTTC
cdr3_aa: CASSLIPRDGAKNIQYF

j_call: TRBJ1-4
d_call: NA
v_call: TRBV30
clone_size: NA
cdr3_nt: TGTGCCTGGACCTCCGGGACAAGCAATAGGGAAAAACTGTTTTTT
cdr3_aa: CAWTSGTSNREKLFF

j_call: TRBJ1-1
d_call: TRBD1
v_call: TRBV10-3
clone_size: NA
cdr3_nt: TGTGCCATCAGCCTCCGGGACAGGGTAGAAGCTTTCTTT
cdr3_aa: CAISLRDRVEAFF

j_call: TRBJ2-1
d_call: NA
v_call: TRBV5-1
clone_size: NA
cdr3_nt: TGCGCCAGCAGCTTGGGGGGAGCAACAAACAATGAGCAGTTCTTC
cdr3_aa: CASSLGGATNNEQFF

j_call: TRBJ2-7
d_call: TRBD2
v_call: TRBV7-9
clone_size: NA
cdr3_nt: TGTGCCAGCAGCTTAGAACGAGCGGGAGATTCCTACGAGCAGTACTTC
cdr3_aa: CASSLERAGDSYEQYF

j_call: TRBJ2-1
d_call: NA
v_call: TRBV9
clone_size: NA
cdr3_nt: TGTGCCAGCAGCGAAGGGAGGTACAATGAGCAGTTCTTC
cdr3_aa: CASSEGRYNEQFF

j_call: TRBJ1-6
d_call: NA
v_call: TRBV3-1/TRBV3-2
clone_size: NA
cdr3_nt: TGTGCCAGCAGCCAAACGGGGGCTCGATCACCCCTCCACTTT
cdr3_aa: CASSQTGARSPLHF

j_call: TRBJ2-1
d_call: NA
v_call: TRBV7-2
clone_size: NA
cdr3_nt: TGTGCCAGCAGTCCCTCCTACAATGAGCAGTTCTTC
cdr3_aa: CASSPSYNEQFF

j_call: TRBJ2-5
d_call: NA
v_call: TRBV28
clone_size: NA
cdr3_nt: TGTGCCAGCAGTTTGCTCCAAGAGACCCAGTACTTC
cdr3_aa: CASSLLQETQYF

j_call: TRBJ2-1
d_call: NA
v_call: TRBV5-1
clone_size: NA
cdr3_nt: TGCGCCAGCAGCGAGGCTGTAGCGACCCGGTCCTTCAATGAGCAGTTCTTC
cdr3_aa: CASSEAVATRSFNEQFF

j_call: TRBJ2-1
d_call: TRBD2
v_call: TRBV10-1
clone_size: NA
cdr3_nt: TGCGCCAGCAGTGAGTCGGGACTAGCGGGAGTTGAGCAGTTCTTC
cdr3_aa: CASSESGLAGVEQFF

j_call: TRBJ2-1
d_call: NA
v_call: TRBV28
clone_size: NA
cdr3_nt: TGTGCCAGCATTTCTAATAATGAGCAGTTCTTC
cdr3_aa: CASISNNEQFF

j_call: TRBJ2-6
d_call: TRBD1
v_call: TRBV6-5
clone_size: NA
cdr3_nt: TGTGCCAGCAGGCCGGACAGGGCTGGGGCCAACGTCCTGACTTTC
cdr3_aa: CASRPDRAGANVLTF

j_call: TRBJ2-1
d_call: TRBD2
v_call: TRBV7-9
clone_size: once
cdr3_nt: TGTGCCAGCAGCTTGGCCGGACTAGAGAACACGATCTTC
cdr3_aa: CASSLAGLENTIF

j_call: TRBJ1-5
d_call: TRBD1
v_call: TRBV19
clone_size: NA
cdr3_nt: TGTGCCTCACAGGGGTTAGGGTCTTTAACCAATCAGCCCCAGCATTTT
cdr3_aa: CASQGLGSLTNQPQHF

j_call: TRBJ2-7
d_call: TRBD2
v_call: TRBV27
clone_size: NA
cdr3_nt: TGTGCCAGCAGGTTCACTAGCGGGGGTTACTACGAGCAGTACTTC
cdr3_aa: CASRFTSGGYYEQYF

j_call: TRBJ2-7
d_call: TRBD1
v_call: TRBV14
clone_size: NA
cdr3_nt: TGTGCCAGCAGCCAGGCCGGGACAGTTCAGTACTTC
cdr3_aa: CASSQAGTVQYF

j_call: TRBJ1-3
d_call: NA
v_call: TRBV5-1
clone_size: NA
cdr3_nt: TGCGCCAGCAGCTGGGAAGGGGACGCTGGAAACACCATATATTTT
cdr3_aa: CASSWEGDAGNTIYF

j_call: TRBJ2-3
d_call: TRBD1
v_call: TRBV10-1
clone_size: NA
cdr3_nt: TGCGCCAGCAGGGGACAGGCCACAGATACGCAGTATTTT
cdr3_aa: CASRGQATDTQYF

j_call: TRBJ1-1
d_call: NA
v_call: TRBV5-1
clone_size: NA
cdr3_nt: TGCGCCAGCAGTCAGGACACTGAAGCTTTCTTT
cdr3_aa: CASSQDTEAFF

j_call: TRBJ2-2
d_call: TRBD2
v_call: TRBV12-5
clone_size: NA
cdr3_nt: TGTGCTAGTGGTTCCGTTGCCTTTAGCGGGAGGATTAACACCGGGGAGCTGTTTTTT
cdr3_aa: CASGSVAFSGRINTGELFF

j_call: TRBJ2-2
d_call: NA
v_call: TRBV2
clone_size: NA
cdr3_nt: TGTGCCAGCAGTGAAGCGCTTGCACAGGAGCTGTTTTTT
cdr3_aa: CASSEALAQELFF

j_call: TRBJ2-2
d_call: NA
v_call: TRBV28
clone_size: NA
cdr3_nt: TGTGCCAGCAGACTGCGTTCATTGATCATCAAAGCCGGGGAGCTGTTTTTT
cdr3_aa: CASRLRSLIIKAGELFF

j_call: TRBJ2-3
d_call: NA
v_call: TRBV19
clone_size: NA
cdr3_nt: TGTGCCAGTCAGGCGGGGAGCACAGATACGCAGTATTTT
cdr3_aa: CASQAGSTDTQYF

j_call: TRBJ2-2
d_call: NA
v_call: TRBV6-2/TRBV6-3
clone_size: once
cdr3_nt: TGTGCCAGCAGTCGAGGACACAACACCGGGGAGCTGTTTTTT
cdr3_aa: CASSRGHNTGELFF

j_call: TRBJ1-3
d_call: TRBD1
v_call: TRBV18
clone_size: NA
cdr3_nt: TGTGCCAGCTCACCGGGACAGGGCTCTGGAAACACCATATATTTT
cdr3_aa: CASSPGQGSGNTIYF

j_call: TRBJ2-1
d_call: NA
v_call: TRBV10-3
clone_size: NA
cdr3_nt: TGTGCCATCACCGCAGGGACTGGTAGTAGTGAGCAGTTCTTC
cdr3_aa: CAITAGTGSSEQFF

j_call: TRBJ2-2
d_call: TRBD2
v_call: TRBV19
clone_size: NA
cdr3_nt: TGTGCCAGTAGACAACTAGCGGGAGAGATGACCGGGGAGCTGTTTTTT
cdr3_aa: CASRQLAGEMTGELFF

j_call: TRBJ2-6
d_call: NA
v_call: TRBV5-5
clone_size: NA
cdr3_nt: TGTGCCAGCAGCTTTTATGGGGCCAACGTCCTGACTTTC
cdr3_aa: CASSFYGANVLTF

j_call: TRBJ2-2
d_call: NA
v_call: TRBV24-1
clone_size: NA
cdr3_nt: TGTGCCACCAGTAACGGTTTAGGGGAGCTGTTTTTT
cdr3_aa: CATSNGLGELFF

j_call: TRBJ1-4
d_call: TRBD1
v_call: TRBV27
clone_size: NA
cdr3_nt: TGTGCCAGCAGTTTCTCGGGACAGCGTACAGCGGCTAATGAAAAACTGTTTTTT
cdr3_aa: CASSFSGQRTAANEKLFF

j_call: TRBJ1-2
d_call: NA
v_call: TRBV6-5
clone_size: NA
cdr3_nt: TGTGCCAGCAGTTTTCGACAGGTCTCTTTCGGGTATGGCTACACCTTC
cdr3_aa: CASSFRQVSFGYGYTF

j_call: TRBJ2-3
d_call: TRBD2
v_call: TRBV11-3
clone_size: NA
cdr3_nt: TGTGCCAGCAGCAGGACTAGTGGAGATACGCAGTATTTT
cdr3_aa: CASSRTSGDTQYF

j_call: TRBJ1-5
d_call: NA
v_call: TRBV6-5
clone_size: NA
cdr3_nt: TGTGCCAGCAGTCCCGACGGATACAATCAGCCCCAGCATTTT
cdr3_aa: CASSPDGYNQPQHF

j_call: TRBJ1-1
d_call: NA
v_call: TRBV18
clone_size: NA
cdr3_nt: TGTGCCAGCTCACCACGGCCAGAACTCGACCACAACACTGAAGCTTTCTTT
cdr3_aa: CASSPRPELDHNTEAFF

j_call: TRBJ1-1
d_call: TRBD1
v_call: TRBV5-8
clone_size: NA
cdr3_nt: TGTGCCAGCAGCTTTCCAGGGGGCTTTTACACTGAAGCTTTCTTT
cdr3_aa: CASSFPGGFYTEAFF

j_call: TRBJ2-5
d_call: NA
v_call: TRBV28
clone_size: NA
cdr3_nt: TGTGCCAGCAGTTTAGGGGCCTCAAAACGAGAGACCCAGTACTTC
cdr3_aa: CASSLGASKRETQYF

j_call: TRBJ2-1
d_call: NA
v_call: TRBV18
clone_size: NA
cdr3_nt: TGTGCCAGCTCCCAAAGGACTGGATCCGGCGGCTCCTACAATGAGCAGTTCTTC
cdr3_aa: CASSQRTGSGGSYNEQFF

j_call: TRBJ1-1
d_call: NA
v_call: TRBV9
clone_size: NA
cdr3_nt: TGTGCCAGCAGCGTAGTAGCAGGGCAGCCAGAATTT
cdr3_aa: CASSVVAGQPEF

j_call: TRBJ1-4
d_call: NA
v_call: TRBV9
clone_size: NA
cdr3_nt: TGTGCCAGCAGCGATTTTGACGGGGGTGAAAAACTGTTTTTT
cdr3_aa: CASSDFDGGEKLFF